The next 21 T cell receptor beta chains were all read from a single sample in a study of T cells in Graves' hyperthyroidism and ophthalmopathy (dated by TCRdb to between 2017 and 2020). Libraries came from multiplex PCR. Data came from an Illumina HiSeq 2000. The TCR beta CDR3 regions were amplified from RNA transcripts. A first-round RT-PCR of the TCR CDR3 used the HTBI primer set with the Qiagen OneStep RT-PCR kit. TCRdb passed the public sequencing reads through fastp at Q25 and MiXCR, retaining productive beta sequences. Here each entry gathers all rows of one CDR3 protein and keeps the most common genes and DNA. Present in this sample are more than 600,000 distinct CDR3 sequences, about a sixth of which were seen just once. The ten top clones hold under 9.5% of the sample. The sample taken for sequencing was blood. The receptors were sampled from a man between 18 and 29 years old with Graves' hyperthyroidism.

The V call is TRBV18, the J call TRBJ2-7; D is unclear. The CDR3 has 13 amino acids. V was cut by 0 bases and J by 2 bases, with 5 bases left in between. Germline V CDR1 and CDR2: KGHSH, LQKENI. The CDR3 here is CASSPPYPYEQYF. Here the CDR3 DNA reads TGTGCCAGCTCACCACCGTACCCCTACGAGCAGTACTTC. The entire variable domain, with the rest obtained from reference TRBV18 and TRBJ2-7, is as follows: NAGVMQNPRHLVRRRGQEARLRCSPMKGHSHVYWYRQLPEEGLKFMVYLQKENIIDESGMPKERFSAEFPKEGPSILRIQQVVRGDSAAYFCASSPPYPYEQYFGPGTRLTVT.

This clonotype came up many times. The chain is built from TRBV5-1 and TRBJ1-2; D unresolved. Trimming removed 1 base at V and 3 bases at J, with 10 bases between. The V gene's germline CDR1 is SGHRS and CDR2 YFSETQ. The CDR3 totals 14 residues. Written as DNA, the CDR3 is TGCGCCAGCAGCTTGAATCGATTGGACTATGGCTACACCTTC. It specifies CASSLNRLDYGYTF.

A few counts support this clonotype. Here the CDR3 DNA reads TGTGCCAGCAGCGCCCCGGGACCAGGTGGGACTGAAGCTTTCTTT. This codes for CASSAPGPGGTEAFF. The chain joins TRBV2 to TRBJ1-1; weak D call: TRBD1 (5 bases). The CDR3 has 15 amino acids. Germline V gene lookup returns CDR1 SNHLY and CDR2 FYNNEI. V was pared by 6 bases and J by 5 bases, with 19 bases between.

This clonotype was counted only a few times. CDR3 protein: CASSWGWPIGGRDEQFF. CDR3 bases: TGTGCCAGCAGTTGGGGGTGGCCCATAGGGGGTAGGGACGAGCAGTTCTTC. The chain has TRBV27 and TRBJ2-1; tentatively, D is TRBD1 (6 bases). Trimming took 4 bases from V and 10 from J, leaving 26 bases between them. The CDR3 is 17 amino acids. Germline assignment: CDR1 MNHEY and CDR2 SMNVEV (reference sequence).

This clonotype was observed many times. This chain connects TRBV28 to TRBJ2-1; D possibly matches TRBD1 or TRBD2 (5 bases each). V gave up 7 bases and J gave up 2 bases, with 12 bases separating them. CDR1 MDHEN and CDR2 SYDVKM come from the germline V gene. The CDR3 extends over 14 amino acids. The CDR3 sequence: CASNSGRAYNEQFF. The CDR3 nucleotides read TGTGCCAGCAATTCGGGACGGGCCTACAATGAGCAGTTCTTC.

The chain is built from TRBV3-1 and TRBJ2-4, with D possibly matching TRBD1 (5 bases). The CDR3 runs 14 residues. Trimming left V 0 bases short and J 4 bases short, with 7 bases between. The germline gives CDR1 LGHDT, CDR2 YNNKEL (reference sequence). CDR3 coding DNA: TGTGCCAGCAGCCAAGACAGGGATAAAAACATTCAGTACTTC. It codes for CASSQDRDKNIQYF.

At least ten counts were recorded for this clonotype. The CDR3 spells CASSYSIGGQDTEAFF. In DNA form, the CDR3 reads TGTGCCAGCAGTTACTCGATTGGGGGCCAGGACACTGAAGCTTTCTTT. The rearrangement links TRBV6-2 or TRBV6-3 to TRBJ1-1, with a tentative D call TRBD1 (6 bases). This CDR3 is 16 amino acids long. Trimming pared 0 bases from V and 3 bases from J, leaving 14 bases between. CDR1 MNHEY and CDR2 SVGEGT come from the germline V gene.

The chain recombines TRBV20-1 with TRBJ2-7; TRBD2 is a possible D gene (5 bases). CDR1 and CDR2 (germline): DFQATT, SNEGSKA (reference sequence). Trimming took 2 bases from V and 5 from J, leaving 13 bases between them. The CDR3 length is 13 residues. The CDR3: CSARLLGRDEQYF. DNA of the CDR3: TGCAGTGCTAGATTACTAGGGCGCGACGAGCAGTACTTC.

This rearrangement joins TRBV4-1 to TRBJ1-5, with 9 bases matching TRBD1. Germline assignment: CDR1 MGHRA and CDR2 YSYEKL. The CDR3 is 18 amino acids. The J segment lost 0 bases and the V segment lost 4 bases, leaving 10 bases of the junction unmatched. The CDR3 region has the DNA TGCGCCAGCAGCCGCCTTCCGGACAGGGGATATAGCAATCAGCCCCAGCATTTT. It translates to CASSRLPDRGYSNQPQHF.

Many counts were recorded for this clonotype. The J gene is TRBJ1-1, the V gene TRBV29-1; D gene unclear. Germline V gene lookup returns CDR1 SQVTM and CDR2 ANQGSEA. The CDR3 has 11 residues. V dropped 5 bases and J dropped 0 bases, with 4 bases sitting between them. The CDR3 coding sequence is TGCAGCGTTATCCTGAACACTGAAGCTTTCTTT. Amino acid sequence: CSVILNTEAFF.

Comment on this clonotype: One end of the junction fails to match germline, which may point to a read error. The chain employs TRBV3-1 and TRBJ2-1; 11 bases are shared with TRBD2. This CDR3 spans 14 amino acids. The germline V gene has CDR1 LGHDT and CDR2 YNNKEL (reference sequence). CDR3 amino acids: CAGSQPTSGSEQFF. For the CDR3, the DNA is TGTGCCGGCAGCCAACCAACTAGCGGGAGTGAGCAGTTCTTC.

The CDR3 protein is CASSAQGARPYNEQFF. DNA for the CDR3: TGTGCCAGTAGTGCTCAGGGGGCGCGCCCCTACAATGAGCAGTTCTTC. The rearrangement links TRBV19 to TRBJ2-1, with 8 bases identical to TRBD1. Germline CDR1 and CDR2: LNHDA and SQIVND (reference sequence). CDR3 length equals 16 residues. V gave up 5 bases and J gave up 2 bases; unmatched junction bases: 8. Looking up the rest from reference TRBV19 and TRBJ2-1 gives the full variable domain: DGGITQSPKYLFRKEGQNVTLSCEQNLNHDAMYWYRQDPGQGLRLIYYSQIVNDFQKGDIAEGYSVSREKKESFPLTVTSAQKNPTAFYLCASSAQGARPYNEQFFGPGTRLTVL.

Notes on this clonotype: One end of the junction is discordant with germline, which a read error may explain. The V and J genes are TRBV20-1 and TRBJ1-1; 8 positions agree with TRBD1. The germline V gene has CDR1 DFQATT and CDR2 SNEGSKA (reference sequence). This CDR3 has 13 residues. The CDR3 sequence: CSAPLGQGTEALF. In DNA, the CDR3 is TGCAGTGCTCCTCTCGGACAGGGAACTGAAGCTCTCTTT.

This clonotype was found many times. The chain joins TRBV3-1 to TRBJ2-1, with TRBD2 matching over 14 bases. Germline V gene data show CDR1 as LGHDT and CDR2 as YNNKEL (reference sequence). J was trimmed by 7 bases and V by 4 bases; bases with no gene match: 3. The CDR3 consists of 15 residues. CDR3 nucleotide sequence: TGTGCCAGCAGCCCCCGACTAGCGGGAGGGAATGAGCAGTTCTTC. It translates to CASSPRLAGGNEQFF.

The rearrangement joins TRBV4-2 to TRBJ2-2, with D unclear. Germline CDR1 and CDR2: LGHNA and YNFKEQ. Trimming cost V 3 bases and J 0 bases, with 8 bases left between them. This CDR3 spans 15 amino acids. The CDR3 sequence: CASSQVTSNTGELFF. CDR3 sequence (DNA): TGTGCCAGCAGCCAGGTGACTTCGAACACCGGGGAGCTGTTTTTT.

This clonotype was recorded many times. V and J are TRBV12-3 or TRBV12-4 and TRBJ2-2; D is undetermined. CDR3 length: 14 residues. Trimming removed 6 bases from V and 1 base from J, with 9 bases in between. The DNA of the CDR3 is TGTGCCAGCAGCAAGACTGTGAACACCGGGGAGCTGTTTTTT. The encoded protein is CASSKTVNTGELFF.

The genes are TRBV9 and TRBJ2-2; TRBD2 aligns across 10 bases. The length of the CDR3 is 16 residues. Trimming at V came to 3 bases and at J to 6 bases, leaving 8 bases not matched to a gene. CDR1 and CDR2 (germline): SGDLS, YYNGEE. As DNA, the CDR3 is TGTGCCAGCAGCGAATTAGCGGGAGGCAGGGCCGGGGAGCTGTTTTTT. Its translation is CASSELAGGRAGELFF.

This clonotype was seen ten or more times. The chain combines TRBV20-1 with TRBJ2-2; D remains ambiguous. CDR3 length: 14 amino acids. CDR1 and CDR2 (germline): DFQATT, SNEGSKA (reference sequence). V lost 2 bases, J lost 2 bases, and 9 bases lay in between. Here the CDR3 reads CSARRSANTGELFF. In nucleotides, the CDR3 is TGCAGTGCTAGAAGAAGCGCCAACACCGGGGAGCTGTTTTTT.

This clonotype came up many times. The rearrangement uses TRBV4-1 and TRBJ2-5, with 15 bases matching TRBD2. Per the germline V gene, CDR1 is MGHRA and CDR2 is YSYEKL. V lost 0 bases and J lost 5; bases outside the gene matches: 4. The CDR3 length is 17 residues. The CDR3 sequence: CASSQDPGTSGRETQYF. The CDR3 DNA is TGCGCCAGCAGCCAAGATCCCGGGACTAGCGGGAGGGAGACCCAGTACTTC.

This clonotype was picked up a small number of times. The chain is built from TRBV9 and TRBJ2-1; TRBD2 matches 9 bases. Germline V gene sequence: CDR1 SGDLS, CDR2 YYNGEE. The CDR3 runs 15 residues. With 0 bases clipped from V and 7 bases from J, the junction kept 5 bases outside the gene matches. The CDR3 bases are TGTGCCAGCAGCGTAGACCCGCGGGAGGGGAATGAGCAGTTCTTC. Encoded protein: CASSVDPREGNEQFF. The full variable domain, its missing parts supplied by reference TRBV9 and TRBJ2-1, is DSGVTQTPKHLITATGQRVTLRCSPRSGDLSVYWYQQSLDQGLQFLIQYYNGEERAKGNILERFSAQQFPDLHSELNLSSLELGDSALYFCASSVDPREGNEQFFGPGTRLTVL.

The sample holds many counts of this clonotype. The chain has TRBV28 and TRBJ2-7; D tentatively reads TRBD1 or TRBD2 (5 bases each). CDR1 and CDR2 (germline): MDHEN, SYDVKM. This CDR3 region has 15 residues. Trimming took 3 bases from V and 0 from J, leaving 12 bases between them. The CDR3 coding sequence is TGTGCCAGCAGTTTCTGGGACGGTCACTCCTACGAGCAGTACTTC. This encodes CASSFWDGHSYEQYF.